This T cell receptor (beta chain) comes out of a study of shared clonotypes between healthy human individuals. The wider study: Donors had three CD4 naive, three CD4 memory, two CD8 naive and one CD8 memory plate apiece.

Sorted subsets were amplified in replicate PCRs using around 220 ng DNA, approximately 30,000 T cell genomes. Some clones are missing from TCRdb's copy, which holds only in-frame ones; the method was immunoSEQ multiplex PCR. The sample has about 2.2 million clones, roughly 91% seen once. Naive CD8 cells were CD45RO-negative, positively selected for CCR7, excluding terminally differentiated effector memory CD45RA+ cells. Trimming pared 0 bases from V and 1 base from J, leaving 6 bases between. The germline V gene has CDR1 SEHNR and CDR2 FQNEAQ (reference sequence). This CDR3 contains 14 residues. This TCR was sampled from a man aged 18 to 29 in good health. Some clones in this sample may be carry-over from other donors' samples. V and J are TRBV7-9 and TRBJ2-5; no reliable D call. Source material: naive CD8+ T cells from PBMCs. The CDR3 reads CASSLATIQETQYF. CDR3 nucleotides: TGTGCCAGCAGCTTAGCGACCATCCAAGAGACCCAGTACTTC.